The following is a T cell receptor beta chain sequence with its context. Participant-given clinical history determined each cohort assignment. Authors' methods: Estimates of nucleated cell counts were drawn from the amplification of reference gene primers. Generated by immunoSEQ multiplex PCR, the TCRdb table keeps only in-frame clones and is missing some. V, J and clone size reflect that table, while D and trimming were determined from the DNA. The sample lists about 300,000 clones, around nine tenths occurring once. This sample is part of a study of blood T cell repertoires in COVID-19. V lost 4 bases and J 2 bases, leaving 11 bases between the germline ends. The V gene's germline CDR1 is LGHDT and CDR2 YNNKEL (reference sequence). This CDR3 has 14 residues.

Sequencing used PBMCs or T cells enriched from blood (not recorded which). The genes are TRBV3-1 (or the pseudogene TRBV3-2) and TRBJ1-1; no clear D. The receptor was derived from a woman aged 50 to 60 who had been exposed to COVID-19. CDR3 sequence (DNA): TGTGCCAGCAGCCGTTCGGGGATCAACACTGAAGCTTTCTTT. This codes for CASSRSGINTEAFF.